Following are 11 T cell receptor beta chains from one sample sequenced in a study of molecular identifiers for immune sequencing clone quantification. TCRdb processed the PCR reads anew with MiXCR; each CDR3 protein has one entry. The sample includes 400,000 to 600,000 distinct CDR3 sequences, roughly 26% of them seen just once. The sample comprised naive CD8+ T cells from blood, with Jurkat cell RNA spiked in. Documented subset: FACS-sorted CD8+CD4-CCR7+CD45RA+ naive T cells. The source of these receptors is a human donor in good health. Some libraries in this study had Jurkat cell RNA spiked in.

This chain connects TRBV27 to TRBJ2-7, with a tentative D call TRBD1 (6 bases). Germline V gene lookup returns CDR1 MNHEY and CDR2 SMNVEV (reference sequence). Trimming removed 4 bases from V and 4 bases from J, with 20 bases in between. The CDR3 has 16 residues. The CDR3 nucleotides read TGTGCCAGCAGTTCTCTTCGAGACAGGAAGGGATACGAGCAGTACTTC. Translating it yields CASSSLRDRKGYEQYF.

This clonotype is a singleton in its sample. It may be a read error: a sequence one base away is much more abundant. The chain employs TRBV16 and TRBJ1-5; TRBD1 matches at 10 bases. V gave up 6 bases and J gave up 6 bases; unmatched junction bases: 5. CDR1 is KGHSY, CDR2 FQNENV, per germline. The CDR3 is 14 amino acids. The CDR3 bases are TGTGCCAGCAGACGTGGGACAGGGGTTCAGCCCCAGCATTTT. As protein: CASRRGTGVQPQHF.

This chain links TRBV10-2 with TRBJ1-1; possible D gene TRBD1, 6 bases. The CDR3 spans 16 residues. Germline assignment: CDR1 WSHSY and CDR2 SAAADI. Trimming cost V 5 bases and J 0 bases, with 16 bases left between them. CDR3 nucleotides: TGCGCCAGCAGTCGGGGGCCGCCCGGCCTGAACACTGAAGCTTTCTTT. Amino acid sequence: CASSRGPPGLNTEAFF.

CDR3 region: CASSLSKDSTQYF. CDR3 nucleotide sequence: TGTGCCAGCAGTTTGTCGAAAGACTCGACCCAGTACTTC. The chain carries TRBV27 and TRBJ2-5; no clear D. The CDR3 sequence is 13 residues long. From germline, CDR1 is MNHEY and CDR2 SMNVEV (reference sequence). Trimming left V 3 bases short and J 7 bases short, with 12 bases between.

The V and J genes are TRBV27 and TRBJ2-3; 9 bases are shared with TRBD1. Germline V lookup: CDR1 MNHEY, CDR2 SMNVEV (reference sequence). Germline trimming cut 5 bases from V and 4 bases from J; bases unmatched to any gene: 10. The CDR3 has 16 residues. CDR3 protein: CASSRGQGSIPDTQYF. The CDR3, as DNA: TGTGCCAGCAGTCGCGGACAGGGGTCAATTCCAGATACGCAGTATTTT.

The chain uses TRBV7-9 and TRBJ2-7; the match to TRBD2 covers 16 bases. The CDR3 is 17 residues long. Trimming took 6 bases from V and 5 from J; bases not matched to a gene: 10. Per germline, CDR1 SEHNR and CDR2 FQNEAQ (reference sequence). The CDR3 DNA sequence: TGTGCCAGCAGGATGGGACTAGCGGGGGGGCGAGTCGACGAGCAGTACTTC. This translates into CASRMGLAGGRVDEQYF.

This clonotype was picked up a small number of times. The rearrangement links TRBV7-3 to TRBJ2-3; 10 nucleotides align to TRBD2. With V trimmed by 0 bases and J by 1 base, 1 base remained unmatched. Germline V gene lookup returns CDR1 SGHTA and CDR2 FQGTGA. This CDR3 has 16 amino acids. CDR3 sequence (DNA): TGTGCCAGCAGCTTAACGCTAGCGGGGGGCACAGATACGCAGTATTTT. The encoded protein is CASSLTLAGGTDTQYF.

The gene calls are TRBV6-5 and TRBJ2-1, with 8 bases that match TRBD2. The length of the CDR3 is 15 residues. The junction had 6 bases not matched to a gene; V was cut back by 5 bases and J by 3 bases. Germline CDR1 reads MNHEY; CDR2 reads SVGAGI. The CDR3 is CASSPAGGGYNEQFF. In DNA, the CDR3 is TGTGCCAGCAGTCCGGCGGGAGGAGGCTACAATGAGCAGTTCTTC.

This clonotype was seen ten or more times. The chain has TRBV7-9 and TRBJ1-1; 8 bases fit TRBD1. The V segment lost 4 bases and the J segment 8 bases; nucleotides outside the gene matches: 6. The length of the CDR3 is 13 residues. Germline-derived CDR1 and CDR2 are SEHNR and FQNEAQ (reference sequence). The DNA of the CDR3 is TGTGCCAGCAGCTCTGACAGGGGCGGAGAAGCTTTCTTT. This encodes CASSSDRGGEAFF.

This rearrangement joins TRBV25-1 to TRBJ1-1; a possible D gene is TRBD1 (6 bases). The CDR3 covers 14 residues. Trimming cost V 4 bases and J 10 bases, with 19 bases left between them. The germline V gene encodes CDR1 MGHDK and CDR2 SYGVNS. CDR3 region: CASSGPGTRGIAFF. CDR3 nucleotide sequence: TGTGCCAGCAGTGGACCAGGGACAAGGGGGATAGCTTTCTTT.

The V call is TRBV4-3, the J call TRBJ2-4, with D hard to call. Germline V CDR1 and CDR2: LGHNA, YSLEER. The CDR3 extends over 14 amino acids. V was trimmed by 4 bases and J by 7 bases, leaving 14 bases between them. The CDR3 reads CASSPRYQNNIQYF. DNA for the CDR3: TGCGCCAGCAGCCCGCGATACCAGAACAACATTCAGTACTTC.